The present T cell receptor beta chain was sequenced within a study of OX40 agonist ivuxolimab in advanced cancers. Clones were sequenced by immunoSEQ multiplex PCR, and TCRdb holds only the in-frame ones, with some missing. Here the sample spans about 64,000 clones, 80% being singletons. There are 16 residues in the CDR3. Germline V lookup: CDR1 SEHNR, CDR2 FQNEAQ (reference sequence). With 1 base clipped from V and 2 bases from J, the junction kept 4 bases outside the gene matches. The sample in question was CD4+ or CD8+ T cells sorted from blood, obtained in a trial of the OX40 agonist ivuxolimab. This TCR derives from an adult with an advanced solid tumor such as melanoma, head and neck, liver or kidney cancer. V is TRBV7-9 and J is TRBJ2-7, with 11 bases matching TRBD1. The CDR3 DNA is TGTGCCAGCAGCTTAGGGACAGGGGGCCTCCCCTACGAGCAGTACTTC. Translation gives CASSLGTGGLPYEQYF.